This record concerns one T cell receptor beta chain sequence. Antigen unknown. The PCR used 60 Vbeta and 13 Jbeta primers. Assay: immunoSEQ multiplex PCR; the TCRdb copy retains only in-frame clones and omits some. The sample totals about 150,000 clones. Though nominally healthy at sampling, donors likely had unrecorded immune exposures. These data belong to a study of cytomegalovirus exposure and HLA in healthy donors. Study-wide results and caveats: Later on, an analysis showed TCR association rates differing by HLA locus, with DRB1 the most and HLA-C the fewest. CMV serostatus alone was available as immune exposure information.

V shed 7 bases and J shed 5 bases, with 21 bases lying between them. CDR1 and CDR2 from the germline V gene are SQVTM and ANQGSEA. The CDR3 length is 15 residues. The genes are TRBV29-1 and TRBJ2-1, with D possibly TRBD2 on 7 matching bases. The sample taken for sequencing was PBMCs. The source is a woman aged 45-60 years in good health and CMV-seronegative. CDR3 region: CSASLTGGRDNEQFF. The DNA of the CDR3 is TGCAGCGCTAGCCTAACGGGGGGCCGTGACAATGAGCAGTTCTTC.